This entry features one T cell receptor beta chain sequence. This record comes from a study of blood T cell repertoires in COVID-19. At the level of the study: Samples came from the United States, Italy and Spain, spanning acute and convalescent COVID-19. Sample material is recorded as cDNA or gDNA derived from T cells, B-cell-depleted T cells, or PBMCs.

The length of the CDR3 is 12 residues. The germline V gene has CDR1 LNHDA and CDR2 SQIVND (reference sequence). V lost 4 bases and J 6 bases, leaving 9 bases between the germline ends. The data were produced by immunoSEQ multiplex PCR, yet TCRdb's version contains in-frame clones alone and is incomplete. The repertoire consists of some 190,000 clones, with 70% to 90% occurring once and the leading ten covering around 1.5%. The rearrangement links TRBV19 to TRBJ1-2; D ambiguous. The origin of this receptor is a man aged 18 to 30 with active or convalescent COVID-19. Sequencing input: peripheral blood. CDR3 loop: CASSTLRDGYTF. In DNA form, the CDR3 reads TGTGCCAGTAGTACCCTCCGTGATGGCTACACCTTC.